The entry below describes one T cell receptor (beta chain). This clonotype was counted ten times or more. The clone's antigen remains unknown. One end of the junction fails to match germline, which may point to a read error. The CDR3 holds 15 amino acids from the cysteine to the phenylalanine. Only the CDR3 DNA is retained, 45 bases long and in frame from the first base. CDR1 and CDR2 are drawn from the germline V gene: SGHDN, FVKESK. The data originate from a study of T cells in Graves' hyperthyroidism and ophthalmopathy (dated by TCRdb to 2018 to 2020). Regarding the complete study: Peripheral blood was sampled at the time of initial diagnosis, prior to any treatment. A discovery cohort of approximately 100 patients, 43 with Graves' ophthalmopathy and about 60 with stable Graves' hyperthyroidism, was used to find distinguishing TCR V-J signatures. Prospective prediction of ophthalmopathy was tested in an independent validation cohort of some 19 hyperthyroidism patients and 17 patients who later progressed to ophthalmopathy. The approximately 97 discovery patients were randomly divided into training and test sets at a 7:3 ratio. In addition, the study compared T-cell repertoires in thyroid tissue and in blood from five or six Graves' hyperthyroidism patients. After blood sampling, hyperthyroidism patients were treated with methimazole at a starting dose of 30 mg daily, and ophthalmopathy patients were treated with high-dose intravenous methylprednisolone. The paper reports TCR Vbeta CDR3 sequencing of more than 120 peripheral blood samples: under 45 ophthalmopathy, around 80 hyperthyroidism and 17 progressor patients.

The TCR beta CDR3 regions were amplified from the RNA transcripts. For the first round of RT-PCR on the TCR CDR3, the HTBI primer set was used together with the Qiagen OneStep RT-PCR kit. Libraries were constructed in a second round of multiplex PCR, after which size selection and purification were carried out. The libraries were sequenced on an Illumina HiSeq2000 using paired-end 100 bp reads. In the authors' own workflow: Raw data were processed with SOAPnuke, discarding reads with adapters, uncalled bases, mean Phred below 15, or no exact constant-primer or identifier match. High-quality paired reads were merged using COPE v1.2.5, and each unique nucleotide sequence was defined as a clonotype. MiTCR v1.1 was used to align the clonotypes against IMGT TRBV, TRBD and TRBJ reference segments. The analysis included only V-J combinations with a frequency above 0.0001, which together covered 99% to 99.2% of the repertoires. A TCS score was defined as the ratio between F50 (clonal expansion) and ExV (chaos), using BLOSUM62-based TCRdist between CDR3 peptides within each V-J. Welch's t-statistics and random forest reduced some 510 V-J features to roughly 13, which were used in a naive Bayes classifier (R e1071). TCRdb applied fastp at Q25 and MiXCR to the public reads, then kept only in-frame beta chains. Every CDR3 protein is listed once, alongside the most common genes and DNA of its rows. The V and J calls, along with clone size, are taken from TCRdb and not from the paper's own processing. The sample table contains some 500,000 distinct CDR3 sequences; only one count was recorded for 14% of them. The top ten clonotypes cover around 17% of the sample.

General conclusions and limits of the study: Ophthalmopathy was separated from stable hyperthyroidism by a 13 V-J signature model, with 87.88% sensitivity and about 81% specificity obtained in cross-validation and 80%/75% obtained in testing. Most expanded thyroid clonotypes (frequency above 0.001) were also found in blood, which suggests that blood repertoires may mirror thyroid immune responses. In validation, progression to ophthalmopathy was predicted by the model with nearly 71% sensitivity and around 75% specificity, a median of around 5.9 months before onset. Sample size was not statistically predetermined, and blinding of investigators to group allocation was not performed.

A patient counted as having stable Graves' hyperthyroidism if no progression to ophthalmopathy occurred over 18 months of follow-up. Hyperthyroidism patients were newly diagnosed, with disease duration under 2 months, and aged 18 to 65 years. Patients with uncontrolled infections, other autoimmune diseases, pregnancy or lactation were excluded. Diagnoses relied on clinical symptoms, serum thyroxine and TRAb, thyroid ultrasound and orbital computed tomography. Ficoll-Paque density gradient centrifugation was used to isolate PBMCs from around 9.1 ml of fresh peripheral blood. Total RNA was extracted using Trizol reagent, and RNA quality was assessed on an Agilent 2100 Bioanalyzer.

The sample taken for sequencing was blood. The receptor comes from a woman under 30 with Graves' hyperthyroidism. The receptor chain draws on TRBV14 and TRBJ1-2; the D gene is unclear. The sequenced DNA: TGTGCCAGCAGCCAAGATCGAGCGGTTAACTATGGCTACGCCTTC. This sequence encodes CASSQDRAVNYGYAF.